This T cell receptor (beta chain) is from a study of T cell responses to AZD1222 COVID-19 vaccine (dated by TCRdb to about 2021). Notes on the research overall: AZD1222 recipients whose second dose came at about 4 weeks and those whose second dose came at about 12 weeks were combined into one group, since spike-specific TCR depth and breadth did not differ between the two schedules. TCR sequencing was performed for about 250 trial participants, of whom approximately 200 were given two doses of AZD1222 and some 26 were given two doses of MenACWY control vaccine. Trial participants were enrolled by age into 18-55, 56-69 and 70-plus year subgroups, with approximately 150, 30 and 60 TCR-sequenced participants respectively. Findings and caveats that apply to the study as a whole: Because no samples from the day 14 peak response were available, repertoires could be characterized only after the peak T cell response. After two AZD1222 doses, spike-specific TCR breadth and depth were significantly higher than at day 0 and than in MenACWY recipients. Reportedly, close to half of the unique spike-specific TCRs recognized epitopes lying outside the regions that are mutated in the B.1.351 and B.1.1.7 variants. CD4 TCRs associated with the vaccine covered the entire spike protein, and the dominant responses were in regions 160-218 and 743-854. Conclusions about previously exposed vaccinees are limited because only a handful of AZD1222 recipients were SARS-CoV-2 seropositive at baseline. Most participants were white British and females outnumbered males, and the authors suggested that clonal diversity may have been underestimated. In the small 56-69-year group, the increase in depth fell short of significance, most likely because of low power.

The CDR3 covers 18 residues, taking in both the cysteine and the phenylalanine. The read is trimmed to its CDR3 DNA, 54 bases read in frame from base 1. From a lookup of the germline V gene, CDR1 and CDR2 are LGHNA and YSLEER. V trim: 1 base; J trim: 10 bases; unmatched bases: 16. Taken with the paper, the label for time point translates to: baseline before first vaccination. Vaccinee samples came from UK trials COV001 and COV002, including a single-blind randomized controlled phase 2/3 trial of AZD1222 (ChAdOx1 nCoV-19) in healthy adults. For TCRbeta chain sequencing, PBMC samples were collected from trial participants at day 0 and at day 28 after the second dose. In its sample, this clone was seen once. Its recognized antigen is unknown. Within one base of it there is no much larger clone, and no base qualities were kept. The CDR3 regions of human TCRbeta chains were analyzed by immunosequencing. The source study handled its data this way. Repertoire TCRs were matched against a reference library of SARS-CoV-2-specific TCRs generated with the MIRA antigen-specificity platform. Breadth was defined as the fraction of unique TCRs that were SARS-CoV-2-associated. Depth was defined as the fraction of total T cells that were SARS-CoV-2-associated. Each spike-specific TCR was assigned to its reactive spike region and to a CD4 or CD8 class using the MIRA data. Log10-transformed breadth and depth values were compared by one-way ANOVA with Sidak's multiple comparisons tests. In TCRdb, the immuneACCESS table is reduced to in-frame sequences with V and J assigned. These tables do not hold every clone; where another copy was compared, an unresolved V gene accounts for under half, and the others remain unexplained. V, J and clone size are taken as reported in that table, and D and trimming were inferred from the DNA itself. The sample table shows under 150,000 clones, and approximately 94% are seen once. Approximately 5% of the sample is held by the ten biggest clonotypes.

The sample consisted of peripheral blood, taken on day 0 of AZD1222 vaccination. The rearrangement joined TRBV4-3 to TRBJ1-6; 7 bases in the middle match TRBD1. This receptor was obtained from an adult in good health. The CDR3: CASSQVTFETGAVSPLHF. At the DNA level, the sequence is TGCGCCAGCAGCCAAGTGACGTTCGAAACAGGGGCGGTCTCACCCCTCCACTTT.